This T cell receptor (beta chain) was sequenced for a study of neurological immune-mediated disorders (dated by TCRdb to about 2019). Looking at the study overall: The study compared peripheral blood TCR-beta repertoires of HTLV-I-associated myelopathy (HAM/TSP) patients, multiple sclerosis patients and healthy controls using UMI-based sequencing. The 85 to 110 TCR-beta libraries included longitudinal samples, technical triplicates and paired sorted CD4+ and CD8+ T-cell subsets alongside PBMC samples. Of the roughly 70 subjects in the cohort, about 15 were HAM/TSP patients, about 35 were multiple sclerosis patients, and some 20 were healthy controls. Broader findings and caveats from the paper: No identical CDR3 amino acid sequences were found to be shared among expanded clones across subjects, suggesting that TCR-beta repertoires were private in all groups. TCR clonal expansion was highest in HAM/TSP patients and lowest in MS patients, with MS patients falling below even healthy controls.

cDNA was synthesized by template-switch 5'RACE using a primer carrying a 10-nucleotide random unique molecular identifier by which each TCR transcript was tagged. Each sequencing run produced over 160 million TCR-beta sequences covering 15-18 subjects. The RNeasy kit was used for extraction of total RNA. TCR-beta VDJ regions were amplified with primers for the TCR constant region and the 5'RACE anchor, using the KAPA Real-time Library Amplification kit. A first PCR added sample indexes and Illumina adaptors, after which a second PCR increased the library yield. The roughly 650 bp TCR product was size-selected on a 2% E-gel SizeSelection system after Ampure bead purification. Library quality was checked on a Bioanalyzer, concentration was measured with Qubit, and libraries were quantified with the Kapa Library Quantification kit before pooling. An Illumina HiSeq 2500 sequenced the libraries paired-end 2 x 150 bp. To increase sequence diversity, roughly 24-31% phiX was spiked into each library pool. The original methods were these. The quality-filtered reads were processed with the UMI-based MiGEC pipeline, whose error correction step removed more than 80% of the raw TCR sequences. VDJ genes were aligned to IMGT germline references, and clonotypes were defined by unique CDR3 amino acid sequence plus V-J genes. Clonal expansion, Shannon diversity and CDR3 relatedness (CalcPairwiseDistances, ClusterSamples) were evaluated with VDJtools, and phylogenetic trees were built with CLCbio workbench. Clones with at least 8 unique UMIs were defined as expanded, with this threshold being based on coefficient-of-variation modelling across technical triplicates. TCRdb applied fastp at Q25 and MiXCR to the public reads, then kept only in-frame beta chains. For every CDR3 protein sequence, its rows merge into one entry that carries the most common genes and DNA. The V and J calls and clone size are TCRdb's, not the authors'. Counted in this sample were about 41,000 distinct CDR3 sequences; roughly 13% of them appeared once. Over 1% of the sample is held by the ten biggest clonotypes.

The healthy controls were volunteers from blood banks in Maryland, USA. Libraries from unsorted PBMCs were made from 2 million PBMCs kept in RNAlater at -80 degrees C until RNA extraction. Peripheral blood was subjected to Ficoll-Hypaque density gradient centrifugation to isolate PBMCs, which were then cryopreserved in liquid nitrogen. This clonotype has ten or more counts. Its target antigen remains unknown. No per-base quality is available; no much larger clone lies one base away. The TCR sequence derives from a female donor in good health. The sample consisted of PBMCs.

The nucleotide sequence is TGTGCCAGCAGCTTCCGGGACTTTTCCTACGAGCAGTACTTC. This yields the protein CASSFRDFSYEQYF. The chain couples TRBV7-8 to TRBJ2-7; a tentative D call is TRBD2 (6 bases match). The CDR3 numbers 14 residues from cysteine through phenylalanine. Left in the record is the CDR3 DNA by itself, 42 bases read in frame from the first base. V was cut back by 3 bases and J by 1 base, leaving a gap of 10 bases between them. Via the germline V gene, CDR1 is SGHVS and CDR2 FQNEAQ.